Below, 26 T cell receptor beta chains from the same sample are listed, as sequenced in a study of T cell responses to AZD1222 COVID-19 vaccine. Sequencing was performed with immunoSEQ multiplex PCR; in TCRdb, only in-frame clones are kept and a portion is missing. The data hold more than 85,000 clones, with approximately 90% observed a single time. The sequenced sample was peripheral blood, obtained on day 0 of AZD1222 vaccination. The receptors originated from an adult in good health.

The J gene is TRBJ2-1, the V gene TRBV11-2; TRBD2 aligns across 7 bases. Germline V gene lookup returns CDR1 SGHAT and CDR2 FQNNGV. This CDR3 spans 14 amino acids. After removal of 6 bases from V and 4 bases from J, the junction contained 6 bases not matched to a gene. CDR3 region: CASSPIAGYNEQFF. CDR3 in DNA: TGTGCCAGCAGTCCCATAGCGGGTTACAATGAGCAGTTCTTC.

J is TRBJ2-1 and V is TRBV5-4; D is unresolved. This CDR3 is built from 15 residues. Trimming pared 1 base from V and 2 bases from J, leaving 10 bases between. CDR1 and CDR2 from the germline V gene are SGHNT and YYREEE (reference sequence). CDR3 nucleotides: TGTGCCAGCAGCTTGCCCCAGGCGGCCTACAATGAGCAGTTCTTC. It encodes CASSLPQAAYNEQFF.

The chain has TRBV18 and TRBJ2-1; no definite D call. Trimming took off 3 bases at V and 10 bases at J, with 16 bases between the two ends. The CDR3 runs 14 residues. From germline, CDR1 is KGHSH and CDR2 LQKENI. The CDR3 spells CASSPYHGKGEQFF. CDR3 DNA: TGTGCCAGCTCACCTTATCACGGAAAAGGGGAGCAGTTCTTC.

This clone was recorded only once. The CDR3 DNA sequence: TGTGCCATCAGTGAGGTAGGGGACGTTGGCTACACCTTC. This encodes CAISEVGDVGYTF. This chain joins TRBV10-3 and TRBJ1-2, with D possibly matching TRBD1 (5 bases). Germline V gives CDR1 ENHRY, CDR2 SYGVKD. V was pared by 2 bases and J by 7 bases, with 11 bases between. This CDR3 spans 13 amino acids.

This chain connects TRBV28 to TRBJ1-2; D remains ambiguous. The V gene lost 4 bases and the J gene lost 4 bases, with 10 bases spanning the gap. The CDR3 totals 13 residues. CDR1 and CDR2 (germline): MDHEN, SYDVKM. The CDR3 region is CASSSRAAYGYTF. The CDR3 DNA reads TGTGCCAGCAGTTCTAGGGCTGCCTATGGCTACACCTTC.

This clone was recorded only once. The V and J genes are TRBV18 and TRBJ2-2, with TRBD1 identical over 8 bases. After removal of 5 bases from V and 3 bases from J, the junction contained 5 bases not matched to a gene. From germline, CDR1 is KGHSH and CDR2 LQKENI. The CDR3 has 15 amino acids. The CDR3 reads CASSAHRGDTGELFF. The CDR3 bases are TGTGCCAGCTCAGCACACAGGGGGGACACCGGGGAGCTGTTTTTT.

V gene TRBV7-9 combines with J gene TRBJ2-3; 10 bases agree with TRBD2. The CDR3 consists of 14 residues. From germline, CDR1 is SEHNR and CDR2 FQNEAQ (reference sequence). V was clipped by 5 bases and J by 7 bases; unmatched bases: 6. This CDR3 reads CASSPSGRANTQYF. Written as DNA, the CDR3 is TGTGCCAGCAGCCCAAGCGGGAGGGCCAATACGCAGTATTTT.

The chain uses TRBV19 and TRBJ2-7; TRBD1 agrees at 10 bases. This CDR3 has 15 amino acids. V gave up 5 bases and J gave up 1 base; unmatched junction bases: 5. From germline, CDR1 is LNHDA and CDR2 SQIVND (reference sequence). The CDR3 region is CASSSGTGASYEQYF. DNA of the CDR3: TGTGCCAGTAGTTCCGGGACAGGGGCTTCCTACGAGCAGTACTTC.

V gene TRBV6-5 combines with J gene TRBJ1-1; 8 bases align to TRBD1. CDR1 and CDR2 (germline): MNHEY, SVGAGI. V dropped 4 bases and J dropped 3; count of bases not matched to a gene: 10. This CDR3 has 16 amino acids. The CDR3 region has the DNA TGTGCCAGCAGTTCACCTGGACAGGGTAAGGACACTGAAGCTTTCTTT. Translation: CASSSPGQGKDTEAFF.

The V gene is TRBV2, the J gene TRBJ2-5; 12 bases fit TRBD1. CDR3 length: 17 residues. V dropped 4 bases and J dropped 5; count of bases not matched to a gene: 11. Germline CDR1 and CDR2: SNHLY and FYNNEI. The CDR3 DNA reads as TGTGCCAGCAGTGCCGACCGGGACAGGGGGCGACGGGAGACCCAGTACTTC. Translation: CASSADRDRGRRETQYF.

This chain uses TRBV13 with TRBJ2-1, with TRBD1 matching over 9 bases. Germline V CDR1 and CDR2: PRHDT, FYEKMQ (reference sequence). This CDR3 is 15 amino acids long. With V trimmed by 2 bases and J by 6 bases, 5 bases remained unmatched. The CDR3, as DNA: TGTGCCAGCAGCTTAAGAGGACAGGGGACCAATGAGCAGTTCTTC. It specifies CASSLRGQGTNEQFF.

This chain links TRBV6-5 with TRBJ2-7; D might be TRBD1 or TRBD2, each matching 5 bases. CDR3 length: 12 amino acids. Per the germline V gene, CDR1 is MNHEY and CDR2 is SVGAGI. Trimming shortened V by 8 bases and J by 0 bases, and 8 bases separated the two germline ends. The CDR3 reads CASGTDSYEQYF. Here the CDR3 DNA reads TGTGCCAGCGGGACGGACTCCTACGAGCAGTACTTC.

V gene TRBV18 combines with J gene TRBJ2-1, with D perhaps matching TRBD1 (6 bases). The V gene's germline CDR1 is KGHSH and CDR2 LQKENI. Between the trimmed V and J ends, which lost 1 base and 5 bases, there was a span of 15 bases. The CDR3 length is 16 residues. The CDR3 sequence: CASSPRRGMENNEQFF. DNA for the CDR3: TGTGCCAGCTCACCACGAAGGGGGATGGAGAACAATGAGCAGTTCTTC.

The chain links TRBV6-5 to TRBJ2-7, with D perhaps given as TRBD1 or TRBD2 (5 bases each). The CDR3 totals 13 residues. V was pared by 7 bases and J by 3 bases, with 13 bases between. The germline CDR1 and CDR2 sequences are MNHEY and SVGAGI. CDR3 sequence: CASTAGTLYEQYF. The CDR3 coding sequence is TGTGCCAGCACCGCCGGGACCCTCTACGAGCAGTACTTC.

This clone was seen once. CDR3 protein: CASSQEEANPGNTIYF. CDR3 coding DNA: TGCGCCAGCAGCCAAGAAGAGGCCAACCCTGGAAACACCATATATTTT. The chain is built from TRBV4-1 and TRBJ1-3; no reliable D call. V gave up 0 bases and J gave up 2 bases, with 11 bases separating them. This CDR3 has 16 residues. From germline, CDR1 is MGHRA and CDR2 YSYEKL.

V and J are TRBV5-1 and TRBJ2-2; 10 nucleotides align to TRBD2. Germline V gene lookup returns CDR1 SGHRS and CDR2 YFSETQ. The CDR3 is made up of 15 amino acids. V lost 4 bases to trimming and J lost 5 bases; unmatched junction nucleotides: 5. In DNA form, the CDR3 reads TGCGCCAGCAGCGAAACTAGCGGGAAGACCGGGGAGCTGTTTTTT. Translating it yields CASSETSGKTGELFF.

This clone has just a few counts. CDR3 sequence (DNA): TGTGCCAGCAGTGGGGGAGTAGACTGGCAAGAGACCCAGTACTTC. Amino acids: CASSGGVDWQETQYF. V and J are TRBV7-9 and TRBJ2-5; possibly TRBD1 or TRBD2 for D (5 bases each). Germline CDR1 reads SEHNR; CDR2 reads FQNEAQ (reference sequence). The CDR3 runs to 15 residues. V dropped 6 bases and J dropped 2 bases, with 16 bases sitting between them.

The genes are TRBV27 and TRBJ2-2; D perhaps matches TRBD2 (5 bases). This CDR3 is 15 amino acids long. V was shortened by 2 bases and J by 5 bases, with 12 bases between the two germline ends. Looked up from germline, CDR1 is MNHEY and CDR2 is SMNVEV (reference sequence). CDR3 DNA: TGTGCCAGCAGTTTAGGGCTAGCTTTAACCGGGGAGCTGTTTTTT. Amino acid sequence: CASSLGLALTGELFF.

This sequence joins TRBV29-1 and TRBJ1-3; TRBD1 might be the D (5 bases). Trimming removed 4 bases at V and 2 bases at J, with 9 bases between. CDR3 length: 13 residues. Germline V lookup: CDR1 SQVTM, CDR2 ANQGSEA. This CDR3 is CSVAGFTGNTIYF. The CDR3, as DNA: TGCAGCGTTGCAGGGTTCACTGGAAACACCATATATTTT.

This CDR3 is CASSVGGLGYTF. Here the CDR3 DNA reads TGTGCCAGCAGCGTAGGGGGGCTTGGCTACACCTTC. The V and J genes are TRBV11-2 and TRBJ1-2, with D perhaps matching TRBD1 (6 bases). CDR1 is SGHAT, CDR2 FQNNGV, per germline. This CDR3 comprises 12 residues. V was clipped by 5 bases and J by 7 bases, with 11 bases between them.

The chain carries TRBV12-5 and TRBJ1-1, with TRBD1 matching over 7 bases. Germline trimming cut 4 bases from V and 1 base from J; bases unmatched to any gene: 3. This CDR3 comprises 14 residues. Looked up from germline, CDR1 is LGHNT and CDR2 is FRNRAP. CDR3 sequence (DNA): TGTGCTAGTGGTTCGGGACAGCGGAACACTGAAGCTTTCTTT. This translates into CASGSGQRNTEAFF. The full variable domain, completed using reference TRBV12-5 and TRBJ1-1, is DARVTQTPRHKVTEMGQEVTMRCQPILGHNTVFWYRQTMMQGLELLAYFRNRAPLDDSGMPKDRFSAEMPDATLATLKIQPSEPRDSAVYFCASGSGQRNTEAFFGQGTRLTVV.

In this sample, this clone turned up once. The V gene is TRBV9, the J gene TRBJ2-1; D is unresolved. The germline V and J ends were trimmed by 4 bases and 0 bases, with 11 bases remaining between them. The CDR3 contains 15 residues. Per the germline V gene, CDR1 is SGDLS and CDR2 is YYNGEE. The CDR3 DNA follows: TGTGCCAGCAGCCCTCTGGAGCCCTCCTACAATGAGCAGTTCTTC. It codes for CASSPLEPSYNEQFF.

This clone was recorded once. The chain employs TRBV7-7 and TRBJ2-7; 7 positions match TRBD1. The ends lost 5 bases at V and 3 bases at J; junction bases unmatched: 4. This CDR3 spans 13 amino acids. Germline CDR1 and CDR2: SSHAT and FNYEAQ (reference sequence). The CDR3, as DNA: TGTGCCAGCAGCCCGACAGGGAACTACGAGCAGTACTTC. Its translation: CASSPTGNYEQYF.

The chain has TRBV28 and TRBJ2-1; tentatively, D is TRBD1 (7 bases). Germline loops: CDR1 MDHEN, CDR2 SYDVKM. Trimming pared 4 bases from V and 7 bases from J, leaving 26 bases between. This CDR3 is 18 amino acids long. The CDR3 reads CASSSPPTFRTGGNEQFF. Here the CDR3 DNA reads TGTGCCAGCAGTTCTCCTCCTACCTTCCGGACAGGAGGGAATGAGCAGTTCTTC.

V usage is TRBV7-3 and J usage is TRBJ1-3; 7 bases agree with TRBD1. Per germline, CDR1 SGHTA and CDR2 FQGTGA. V gave up 1 base and J gave up 0 bases; unmatched junction bases: 12. CDR3 length equals 19 residues. The CDR3 sequence: CASSLRGTYGTASGNTIYF. CDR3 bases: TGTGCCAGCAGCTTAAGGGGGACATACGGGACAGCCTCTGGAAACACCATATATTTT.

V and J are TRBV7-9 and TRBJ2-7, with D uncertain. This CDR3 has 12 amino acids. The germline V and J ends were trimmed by 4 bases and 6 bases, with 10 bases remaining between them. Germline values: CDR1 SEHNR, CDR2 FQNEAQ (reference sequence). The CDR3 sequence is CASSSPYLEQYF. CDR3 in DNA: TGTGCCAGCAGCTCGCCTTATCTCGAGCAGTACTTC.